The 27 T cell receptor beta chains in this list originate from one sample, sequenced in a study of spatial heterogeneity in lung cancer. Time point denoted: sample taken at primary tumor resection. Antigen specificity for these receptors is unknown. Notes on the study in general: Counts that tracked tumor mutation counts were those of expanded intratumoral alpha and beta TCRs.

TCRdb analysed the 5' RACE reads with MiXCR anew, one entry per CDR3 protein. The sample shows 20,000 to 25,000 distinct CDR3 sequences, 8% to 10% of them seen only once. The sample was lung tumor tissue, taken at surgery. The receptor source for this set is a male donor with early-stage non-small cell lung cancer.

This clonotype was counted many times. CDR3 amino acids: CSVPTENTEAFF. CDR3 coding DNA: TGCAGCGTACCTACAGAGAACACTGAAGCTTTCTTT. The rearrangement joins TRBV29-1 to TRBJ1-1, with unresolved D. Germline values: CDR1 SQVTM, CDR2 ANQGSEA. The CDR3 runs to 12 residues. V was trimmed by 6 bases and J by 1 base, leaving 9 bases between them.

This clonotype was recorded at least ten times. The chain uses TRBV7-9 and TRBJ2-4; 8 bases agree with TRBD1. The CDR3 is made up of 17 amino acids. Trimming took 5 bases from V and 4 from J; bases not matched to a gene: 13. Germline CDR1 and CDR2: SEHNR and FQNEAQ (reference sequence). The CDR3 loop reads CASSPWTGIFGKNIQYF. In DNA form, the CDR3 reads TGTGCCAGCAGCCCATGGACAGGGATTTTCGGGAAAAACATTCAGTACTTC.

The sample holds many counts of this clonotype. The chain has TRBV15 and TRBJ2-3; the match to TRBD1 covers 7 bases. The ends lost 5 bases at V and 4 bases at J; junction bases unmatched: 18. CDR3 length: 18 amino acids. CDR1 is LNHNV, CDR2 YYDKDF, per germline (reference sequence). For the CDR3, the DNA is TGTGCCACCAGCCATGCTCCTCCCTGGGCTAGGGGGCCAGATACGCAGTATTTT. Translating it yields CATSHAPPWARGPDTQYF.

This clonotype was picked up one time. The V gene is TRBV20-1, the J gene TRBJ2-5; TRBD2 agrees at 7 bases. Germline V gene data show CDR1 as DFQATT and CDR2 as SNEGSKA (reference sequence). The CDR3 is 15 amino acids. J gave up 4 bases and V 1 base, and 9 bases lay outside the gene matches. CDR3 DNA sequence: TGCAGTGCTAGAGCAACGTCGGGGAGGGGAGAGACCCAGTACTTC. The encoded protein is CSARATSGRGETQYF.

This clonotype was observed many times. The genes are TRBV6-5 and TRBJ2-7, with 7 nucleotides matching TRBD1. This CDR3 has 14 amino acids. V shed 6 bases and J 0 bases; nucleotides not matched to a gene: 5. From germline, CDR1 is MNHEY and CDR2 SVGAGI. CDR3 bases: TGTGCCAGCAGCGGAAGGGACAGCTCCTACGAGCAGTACTTC. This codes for CASSGRDSSYEQYF.

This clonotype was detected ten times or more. The chain's CDR3 is CASSVVWESGELFF. Here the CDR3 DNA reads TGTGCCAGCAGCGTAGTATGGGAATCCGGGGAGCTGTTTTTT. The chain employs TRBV9 and TRBJ2-2; D ambiguous. Per germline, CDR1 SGDLS and CDR2 YYNGEE. Trimming took off 0 bases at V and 6 bases at J, with 9 bases between the two ends. The CDR3 sequence is 14 residues long.

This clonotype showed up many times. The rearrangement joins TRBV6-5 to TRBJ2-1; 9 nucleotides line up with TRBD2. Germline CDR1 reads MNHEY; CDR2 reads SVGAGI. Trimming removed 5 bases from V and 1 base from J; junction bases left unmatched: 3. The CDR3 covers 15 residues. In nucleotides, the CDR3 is TGTGCCAGCAGTGGACTAGCGTCGTCCTACAATGAGCAGTTCTTC. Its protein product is CASSGLASSYNEQFF.

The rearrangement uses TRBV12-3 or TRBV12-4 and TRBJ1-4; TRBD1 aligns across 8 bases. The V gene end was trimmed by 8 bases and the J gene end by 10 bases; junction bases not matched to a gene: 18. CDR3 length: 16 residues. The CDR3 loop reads CASLRAGGGEEAKLFF. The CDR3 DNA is TGTGCCAGCCTCCGGGCAGGGGGCGGTGAGGAGGCAAAACTGTTTTTT.

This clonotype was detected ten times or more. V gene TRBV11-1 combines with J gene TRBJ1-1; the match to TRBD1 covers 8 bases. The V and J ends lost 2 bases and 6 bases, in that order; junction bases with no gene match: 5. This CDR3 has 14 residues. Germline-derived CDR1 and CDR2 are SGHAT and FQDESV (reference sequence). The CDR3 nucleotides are TGTGCCAGCAGCTTATACCAGGGGGCATCTGAAGCTTTCTTT. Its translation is CASSLYQGASEAFF.

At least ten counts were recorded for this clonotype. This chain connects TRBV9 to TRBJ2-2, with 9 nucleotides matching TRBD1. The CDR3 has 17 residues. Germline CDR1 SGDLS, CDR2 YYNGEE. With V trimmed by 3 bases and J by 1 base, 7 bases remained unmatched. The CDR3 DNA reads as TGTGCCAGCAGCGACCAACAGGGGGCTCGGAACACCGGGGAGCTGTTTTTT. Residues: CASSDQQGARNTGELFF.

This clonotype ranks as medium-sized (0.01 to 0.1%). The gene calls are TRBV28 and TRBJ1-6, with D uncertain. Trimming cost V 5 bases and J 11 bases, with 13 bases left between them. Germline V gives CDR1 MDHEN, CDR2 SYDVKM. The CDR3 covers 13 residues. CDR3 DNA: TGTGCCAGCAGTAGGACCTCCCGGACACCCCTCCACTTT. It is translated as CASSRTSRTPLHF. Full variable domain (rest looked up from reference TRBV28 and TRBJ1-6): DVKVTQSSRYLVKRTGEKVFLECVQDMDHENMFWYRQDPGLGLRLIYFSYDVKMKEKGDIPEGYSVSREKKERFSLILESASTNQTSMYLCASSRTSRTPLHFGNGTRLTVT.

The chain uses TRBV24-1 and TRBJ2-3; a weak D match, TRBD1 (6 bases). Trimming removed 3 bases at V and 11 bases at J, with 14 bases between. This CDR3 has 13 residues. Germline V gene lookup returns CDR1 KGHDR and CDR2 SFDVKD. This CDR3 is CATSDPPTGRQYF. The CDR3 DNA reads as TGTGCCACCAGTGATCCTCCGACAGGCCGGCAGTATTTT.

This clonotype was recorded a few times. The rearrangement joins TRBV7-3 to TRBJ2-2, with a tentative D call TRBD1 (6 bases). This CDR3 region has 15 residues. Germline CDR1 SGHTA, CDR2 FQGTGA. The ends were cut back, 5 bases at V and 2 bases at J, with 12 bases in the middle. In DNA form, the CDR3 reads TGTGCCAGCAGCCTCGGACAGTCCAACACCGGGGAGCTGTTTTTT. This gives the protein CASSLGQSNTGELFF. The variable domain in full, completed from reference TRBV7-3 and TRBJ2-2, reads GAGVSQTPSNKVTEKGKYVELRCDPISGHTALYWYRQSLGQGPEFLIYFQGTGAADDSGLPNDRFFAVRPEGSVSTLKIQRTERGDSAVYLCASSLGQSNTGELFFGEGSRLTVL.

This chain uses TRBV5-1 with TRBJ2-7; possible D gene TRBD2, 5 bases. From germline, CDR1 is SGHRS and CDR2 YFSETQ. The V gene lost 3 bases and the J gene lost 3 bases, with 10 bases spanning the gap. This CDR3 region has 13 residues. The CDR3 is CASSSGINYEQYF. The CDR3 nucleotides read TGCGCCAGCAGCTCCGGGATTAACTACGAGCAGTACTTC.

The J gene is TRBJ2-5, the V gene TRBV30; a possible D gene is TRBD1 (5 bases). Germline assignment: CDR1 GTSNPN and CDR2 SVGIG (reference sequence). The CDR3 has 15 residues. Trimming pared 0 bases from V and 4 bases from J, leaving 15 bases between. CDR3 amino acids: CAWSVQGQGAETQYF. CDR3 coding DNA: TGTGCCTGGAGTGTACAAGGGCAGGGTGCAGAGACCCAGTACTTC.

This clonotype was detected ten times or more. The CDR3 DNA is TGCAGCGTTGAAGATCCGTTGGCTACCTACAGGGGGGACACTGAAGCTTTCTTT. Translation: CSVEDPLATYRGDTEAFF. V gene TRBV29-1 combines with J gene TRBJ1-1; TRBD1 agrees at 8 bases. The V gene end was trimmed by 0 bases and the J gene end by 3 bases; junction bases not matched to a gene: 15. The CDR3 extends over 18 amino acids. The V gene's germline CDR1 is SQVTM and CDR2 ANQGSEA.

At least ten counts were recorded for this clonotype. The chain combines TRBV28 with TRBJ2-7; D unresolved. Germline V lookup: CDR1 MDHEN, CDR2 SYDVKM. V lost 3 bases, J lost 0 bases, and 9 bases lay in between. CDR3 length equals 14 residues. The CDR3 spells CASSFFPSSYEQYF. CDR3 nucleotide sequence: TGTGCCAGCAGTTTCTTTCCGAGCTCCTACGAGCAGTACTTC.

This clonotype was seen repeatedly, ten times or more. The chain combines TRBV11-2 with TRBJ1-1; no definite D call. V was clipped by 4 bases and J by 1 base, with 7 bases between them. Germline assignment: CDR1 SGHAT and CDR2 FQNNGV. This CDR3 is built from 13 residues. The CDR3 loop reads CASSSHRNTEAFF. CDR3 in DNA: TGTGCCAGCAGCTCGCATAGGAACACTGAAGCTTTCTTT. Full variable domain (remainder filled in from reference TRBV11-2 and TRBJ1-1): EAGVAQSPRYKIIEKRQSVAFWCNPISGHATLYWYQQILGQGPKLLIQFQNNGVVDDSQLPKDRFSAERLKGVDSTLKIQPAKLEDSAVYLCASSSHRNTEAFFGQGTRLTVV.

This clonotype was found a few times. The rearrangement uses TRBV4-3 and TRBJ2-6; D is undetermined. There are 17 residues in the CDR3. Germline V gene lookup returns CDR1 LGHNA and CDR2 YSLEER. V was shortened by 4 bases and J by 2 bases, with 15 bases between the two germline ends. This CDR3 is CASSRQVLEAGANVLTF. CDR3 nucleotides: TGCGCCAGCAGCCGGCAGGTCCTTGAGGCTGGGGCCAACGTCCTGACTTTC.

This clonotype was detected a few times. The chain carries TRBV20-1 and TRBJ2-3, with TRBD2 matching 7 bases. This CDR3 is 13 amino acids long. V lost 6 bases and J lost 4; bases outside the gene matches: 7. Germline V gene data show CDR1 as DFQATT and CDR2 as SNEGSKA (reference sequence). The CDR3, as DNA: TGCAGTGCCCCAGTAAGCGGGGCAGATACGCAGTATTTT. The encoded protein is CSAPVSGADTQYF.

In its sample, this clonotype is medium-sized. The CDR3 region is CASSLTSYSNTQYF. The CDR3 coding sequence is TGTGCCAGCAGTCTGACTAGCTATTCAAATACGCAGTATTTT. The V and J genes are TRBV27 and TRBJ2-3, with 7 bases matching TRBD2. J gave up 7 bases and V 5 bases, and 9 bases lay outside the gene matches. CDR1 and CDR2 (germline): MNHEY, SMNVEV (reference sequence). This CDR3 has 14 residues.

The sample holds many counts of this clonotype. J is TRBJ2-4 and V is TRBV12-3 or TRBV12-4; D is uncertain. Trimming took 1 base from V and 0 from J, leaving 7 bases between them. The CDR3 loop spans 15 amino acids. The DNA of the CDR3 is TGTGCCAGCAGTTTAGTTGGAGTAGCCAAAAACATTCAGTACTTC. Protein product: CASSLVGVAKNIQYF.

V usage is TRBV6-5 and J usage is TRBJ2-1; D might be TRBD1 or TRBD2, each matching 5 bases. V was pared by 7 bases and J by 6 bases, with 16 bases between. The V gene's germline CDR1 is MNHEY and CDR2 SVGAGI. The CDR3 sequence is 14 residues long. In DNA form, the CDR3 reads TGTGCCAGCAAGTGGGGACCTAGTTTCAATGAGCAGTTCTTC. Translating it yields CASKWGPSFNEQFF.

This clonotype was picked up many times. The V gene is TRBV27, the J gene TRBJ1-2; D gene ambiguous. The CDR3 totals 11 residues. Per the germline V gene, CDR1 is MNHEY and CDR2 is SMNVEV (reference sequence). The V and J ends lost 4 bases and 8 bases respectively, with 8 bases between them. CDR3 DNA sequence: TGTGCCAGCAGTTCCGGGTTCGGCTACACCTTC. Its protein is CASSSGFGYTF.

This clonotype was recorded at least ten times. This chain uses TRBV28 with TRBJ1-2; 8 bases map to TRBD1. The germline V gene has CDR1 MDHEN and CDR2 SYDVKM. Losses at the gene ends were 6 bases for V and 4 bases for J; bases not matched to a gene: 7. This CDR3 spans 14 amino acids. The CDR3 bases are TGTGCCAGCAGGCGAACGACAGGGGCCTATGGCTACACCTTC. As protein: CASRRTTGAYGYTF.

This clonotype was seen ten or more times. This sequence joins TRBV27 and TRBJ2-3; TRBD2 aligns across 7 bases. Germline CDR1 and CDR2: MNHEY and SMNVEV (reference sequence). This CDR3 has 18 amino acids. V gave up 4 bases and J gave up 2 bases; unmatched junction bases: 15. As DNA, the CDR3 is TGTGCCAGCAGTTGGACCCGCCTGGCGGGAGCTACCACAGATACGCAGTATTTT. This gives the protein CASSWTRLAGATTDTQYF.

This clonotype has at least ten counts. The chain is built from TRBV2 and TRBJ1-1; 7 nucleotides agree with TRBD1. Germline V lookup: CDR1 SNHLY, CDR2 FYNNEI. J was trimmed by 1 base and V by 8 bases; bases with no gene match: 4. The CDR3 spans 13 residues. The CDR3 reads CASLTGWNTEAFF. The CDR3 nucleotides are TGTGCCAGCCTGACAGGGTGGAACACTGAAGCTTTCTTT.